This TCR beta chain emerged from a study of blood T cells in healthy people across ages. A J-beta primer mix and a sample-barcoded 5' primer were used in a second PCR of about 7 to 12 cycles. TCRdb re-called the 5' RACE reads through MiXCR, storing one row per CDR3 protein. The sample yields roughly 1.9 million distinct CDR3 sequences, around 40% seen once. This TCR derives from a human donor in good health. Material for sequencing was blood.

CDR3 sequence: CSVGGGDQFF. The CDR3 DNA reads as TGCAGCGTTGGGGGTGGTGACCAGTTCTTC. The chain combines TRBV29-1 with TRBJ2-1; D is unclear. CDR1 is SQVTM and CDR2 is ANQGSEA in the germline V gene. The CDR3 is 10 residues long. V lost 4 bases and J 13 bases, leaving 11 bases between the germline ends.